This T cell receptor (beta chain) was recorded in a study of blood T cell repertoires in COVID-19. On the study more broadly: The United States, Italy and Spain provided the acute and convalescent COVID-19 samples.

Looked up from germline, CDR1 is MGHRA and CDR2 is YSYEKL. The ends were cut back, 4 bases at V and 2 bases at J, with 8 bases in the middle. This CDR3 is 13 amino acids long. The repertoire was sequenced with immunoSEQ multiplex PCR; TCRdb's copy has only in-frame clones and lacks some. The table includes tens of thousands of clones, approximately 90% detected once. Sequencing was done on a sample of peripheral blood. The rearrangement joins TRBV4-1 to TRBJ2-5, with D unresolved. The TCR originated in a woman aged 60-75 years with COVID-19, enrolled during active disease. CDR3 amino acids: CASSRTQQETQYF. CDR3 bases: TGCGCCAGCAGCCGCACACAGCAAGAGACCCAGTACTTC.